Following are 9 T cell receptor beta chains from one sample sequenced in a study of cytomegalovirus exposure and HLA in healthy donors. PCR employed 60 Vbeta and 13 Jbeta primers. Assay: immunoSEQ multiplex PCR; the TCRdb copy retains only in-frame clones and omits some. The data hold nearly 110,000 clones, with 73% observed a single time. Sequencing input: PBMCs. These receptors were taken from a man aged 25 to 40 in good health and CMV-seronegative.

The chain joins TRBV7-9 to TRBJ1-2; maybe TRBD1 (5 bases). The CDR3 covers 13 residues. The V and J ends lost 5 bases and 7 bases respectively, with 14 bases between them. Germline V CDR1 and CDR2: SEHNR, FQNEAQ (reference sequence). The CDR3 region has the DNA TGTGCCAGCAGCAGAGACAGTCGGCCTGGCTACACCTTC. This gives the protein CASSRDSRPGYTF.

The V call is TRBV18, the J call TRBJ2-5, with 7 bases aligning to TRBD1. Germline V gene data show CDR1 as KGHSH and CDR2 as LQKENI. This CDR3 is 14 amino acids long. V lost 2 bases to trimming and J lost 1 base; unmatched junction nucleotides: 1. The CDR3 spells CASSPGQVQETQYF. The CDR3 DNA follows: TGTGCCAGCTCACCAGGACAGGTCCAAGAGACCCAGTACTTC.

This chain uses TRBV23-1 with TRBJ1-5; D possibly corresponds to TRBD1 (5 bases). TRBV23-1 is recorded as an ORF, its role being uncertain. This CDR3 is built from 16 residues. V was clipped by 4 bases and J by 1 base, with 14 bases between them. CDR3 sequence reads: CASSPWGLPSNQPQHF. CDR3 sequence (DNA): TGCGCCAGCAGTCCTTGGGGACTTCCAAGCAATCAGCCCCAGCATTTT.

V is TRBV7-3 and J is TRBJ1-1; 7 bases map to TRBD1. Germline V gives CDR1 SGHTA, CDR2 FQGTGA. V dropped 2 bases and J dropped 1; count of bases not matched to a gene: 1. This CDR3 has 14 residues. Here the CDR3 DNA reads TGTGCCAGCAGCTTACAGGGGGAGAACACTGAAGCTTTCTTT. Its protein product is CASSLQGENTEAFF.

This clone was recorded a few times. The chain combines TRBV27 with TRBJ1-2; TRBD1 might be the D (6 bases). Germline-derived CDR1 and CDR2 are MNHEY and SMNVEV (reference sequence). This CDR3 region has 14 residues. Trimming shortened V by 6 bases and J by 4 bases, and 15 bases separated the two germline ends. CDR3: CASRVTGIGYGYTF. CDR3 in DNA: TGTGCCAGCAGGGTAACAGGGATCGGCTATGGCTACACCTTC.

V gene TRBV28 combines with J gene TRBJ2-6, with 8 nucleotides matching TRBD1. V gave up 6 bases and J gave up 4 bases; unmatched junction bases: 20. This CDR3 has 20 residues. CDR1 and CDR2 from the germline V gene are MDHEN and SYDVKM. CDR3 nucleotide sequence: TGTGCCAGCAGCTCCTATAGCCCAGGGGGCCTCCATCCCGGGGCCAACGTCCTGACTTTC. It is translated as CASSSYSPGGLHPGANVLTF.

The chain uses TRBV10-3 and TRBJ1-1; D is possibly TRBD1 (6 bases). The CDR3 loop spans 13 amino acids. Germline V gene sequence: CDR1 ENHRY, CDR2 SYGVKD. The CDR3 DNA reads as TGTGCAGGGAGGGGGACACCGAACACTGAAGCTTTCTTT. Its translation is CAGRGTPNTEAFF.

The chain couples TRBV30 to TRBJ2-3; TRBD1 matches 7 bases. J lost 4 bases, V lost 2 bases, and 0 bases had no gene match. CDR1 and CDR2 from the germline V gene are GTSNPN and SVGIG (reference sequence). The CDR3 covers 12 residues. CDR3 sequence: CAWSRGPDTQYF. The CDR3 DNA is TGTGCCTGGAGTAGGGGGCCAGATACGCAGTATTTT.

The J gene is TRBJ2-3, the V gene TRBV2; 13 nucleotides align to TRBD2. This CDR3 contains 15 residues. Per the germline V gene, CDR1 is SNHLY and CDR2 is FYNNEI. The V and J ends lost 5 bases and 3 bases, in that order; junction bases with no gene match: 2. The CDR3 sequence is CASSQLAGGTDTQYF. The CDR3 DNA reads as TGTGCCAGCAGTCAACTAGCGGGAGGGACAGATACGCAGTATTTT.